This T cell receptor (beta chain) was profiled in a study of cytomegalovirus exposure and HLA in healthy donors. Whole-study results and caveats: Later work found most CMV-associated TCR beta chains apparently HLA-restricted. An Asian-associated ancestry cluster reportedly showed fewer N-insertions than the approximately 600-donor mean in a later analysis.

PCR amplification relied on 60 Vbeta primers (plus 13 Jbeta primers). Repertoires were generated with immunoSEQ multiplex PCR, while TCRdb's copy carries only in-frame clones and drops some. The table includes 150,000 or so clones, about four fifths detected once. A remark on this clone: Its antigen is not known.

The origin of this receptor is a woman aged 50 to 60 in good health and CMV-seropositive. The sequenced sample was PBMCs.

The CDR3 loop is CASSLHRTGSYEQYF. DNA for the CDR3: TGTGCCAGTAGTCTCCATAGGACAGGATCCTACGAGCAGTACTTC. The J gene is TRBJ2-7, the V gene TRBV19, with 7 nucleotides matching TRBD1. Germline V CDR1 and CDR2: LNHDA, SQIVND (reference sequence). This CDR3 is 15 amino acids long. Unmatched junction bases numbered 8, after V lost 5 bases and J lost 1 base.